A single sample gave rise to the 10 T cell receptor beta chains below, sequenced in a study of shared T cell receptors in the human thymus. The data were produced by immunoSEQ multiplex PCR, yet TCRdb's version contains in-frame clones alone and is incomplete. In the table there are about 610,000 clones, more than 75% of which are singletons. Another study also made use of these data, one on human thymus T cells.

The sequencing input was thymocytes. All receptors derive from a boy under two years old with a congenital heart defect.

The chain's CDR3 is CASSQGTSGGSSTDTQYF. The CDR3 DNA reads TGTGCCAGCAGCCAAGGTACTAGCGGGGGGTCTAGCACAGATACGCAGTATTTT. This sequence joins TRBV4-2 and TRBJ2-3, with 12 bases lining up with TRBD2. This CDR3 has 18 residues. V lost 1 base and J lost 0; bases outside the gene matches: 5. Looked up from germline, CDR1 is LGHNA and CDR2 is YNFKEQ.

This clone is a singleton in its sample. This chain joins TRBV7-7 and TRBJ2-3; tentative D call: TRBD2 (6 bases). Trimming pared 6 bases from V and 3 bases from J, leaving 34 bases between. CDR3 length: 21 amino acids. The germline gives CDR1 SSHAT, CDR2 FNYEAQ (reference sequence). Here the CDR3 reads CASRWPRETSHPEGTTDTQYF. In nucleotides, the CDR3 is TGTGCCAGCAGGTGGCCCCGGGAGACGTCACACCCGGAGGGGACGACAGATACGCAGTATTTT.

The chain is built from TRBV5-1 and TRBJ2-7; perhaps TRBD2 as D (5 bases). From germline, CDR1 is SGHRS and CDR2 YFSETQ. The CDR3 spans 13 residues. V lost 2 bases and J 7 bases, leaving 13 bases between the germline ends. CDR3 in amino acids: CASSFGLRREQYF. For the CDR3, the DNA is TGCGCCAGCAGCTTCGGACTCCGAAGGGAGCAGTACTTC.

This chain joins TRBV5-5 and TRBJ2-7; D may be TRBD2 (5 bases). CDR3 size: 18 residues. V lost 1 base, J lost 0 bases, and 20 bases lay in between. Germline loops: CDR1 SGHKS, CDR2 YYEKEE (reference sequence). The CDR3 loop reads CASSLFLGQRSSSYEQYF. The CDR3 coding sequence is TGTGCCAGCAGCTTGTTCCTAGGTCAGCGGTCGAGCTCCTACGAGCAGTACTTC.

This sequence joins TRBV2 and TRBJ1-1, with 8 nucleotides matching TRBD1. There are 12 residues in the CDR3. Trimming at V came to 10 bases and at J to 4 bases, leaving 5 bases not matched to a gene. Germline V gives CDR1 SNHLY, CDR2 FYNNEI. CDR3 residues: CAIGQGFTEAFF. The CDR3, as DNA: TGTGCCATCGGACAGGGTTTCACTGAAGCTTTCTTT.

Points on this clone: The sample carries other DNA sequences with the same CDR3. V gene TRBV25-1 combines with J gene TRBJ2-5; possible D gene TRBD2, 7 bases. From germline, CDR1 is MGHDK and CDR2 SYGVNS. Trimming shortened V by 5 bases and J by 14 bases, and 15 bases separated the two germline ends. The CDR3 length is 11 residues. CDR3 DNA: TGTGCCAGCAGTAGGGGGGGGCTTGACTACTTC. Translating gives CASSRGGLDYF.

V gene TRBV14 combines with J gene TRBJ2-5; 12 nucleotides agree with TRBD2. V lost 7 bases to trimming and J lost 5 bases; unmatched junction nucleotides: 8. Germline-derived CDR1 and CDR2 are SGHDN and FVKESK. This CDR3 region has 15 residues. The CDR3 is CASMGTSGPEETQYF. In DNA, the CDR3 is TGTGCCAGCATGGGGACTAGCGGGCCAGAGGAGACCCAGTACTTC.

This clone showed up just once. The chain combines TRBV5-4 with TRBJ1-3; D perhaps matches TRBD1 (6 bases). Germline loops: CDR1 SGHNT, CDR2 YYREEE (reference sequence). CDR3 length: 17 residues. Trimming pared 3 bases from V and 0 bases from J, leaving 16 bases between. Here the CDR3 DNA reads TGTGCCAGCAGCTCTACCAGGGGCTCCCCCTCTGGAAACACCATATATTTT. Protein product: CASSSTRGSPSGNTIYF.

The V gene is TRBV5-6, the J gene TRBJ2-3; 14 bases agree with TRBD2. Trimming removed 3 bases from V and 4 bases from J; junction bases left unmatched: 13. Germline-derived CDR1 and CDR2 are SGHDT and YYEEEE. The CDR3 runs 19 residues. The CDR3 DNA reads as TGTGCCAGCAGCTGTTCCGGGACTAGCGGGAGCAGGAAGGCAGATACGCAGTATTTT. It encodes CASSCSGTSGSRKADTQYF. The complete variable domain, with remaining parts taken from reference TRBV5-6 and TRBJ2-3, reads DAGVTQSPTHLIKTRGQQVTLRCSPKSGHDTVSWYQQALGQGPQFIFQYYEEEERQRGNFPDRFSGHQFPNYSSELNVNALLLGDSALYLCASSCSGTSGSRKADTQYFGPGTRLTVL.

The genes are TRBV6-5 and TRBJ2-1; D might be TRBD2 (6 bases). Per germline, CDR1 MNHEY and CDR2 SVGAGI. Trimming removed 7 bases at V and 9 bases at J, with 13 bases between. CDR3 length: 12 residues. The CDR3 bases are TGTGCCAGCACGAAGACCGGGGGTGAGCAGTTCTTC. Protein product: CASTKTGGEQFF.